Each of the 26 T cell receptor beta chains below was sequenced from the same sample in a study of identical twins. TCRdb used MiXCR to reprocess the 5' RACE reads, holding one entry per CDR3 protein. The top ten clones hold 1.6% of a sample with around 650,000 distinct CDR3 sequences, 7.1% of them seen once. The same sample was also studied in work on yellow fever vaccine responses in identical twins.

The source material was PBMCs. These TCRs come from a woman between 18 and 29 years old in good health.

In its sample, this clonotype was seen many times. The chain combines TRBV7-9 with TRBJ2-5, with a tentative D call TRBD2 (6 bases). This CDR3 contains 14 residues. Trimming took 1 base from V and 2 from J, leaving 8 bases between them. The germline V gene has CDR1 SEHNR and CDR2 FQNEAQ (reference sequence). CDR3 in amino acids: CASSLEGTQETQYF. The CDR3 DNA reads TGTGCCAGCAGCTTAGAAGGGACTCAAGAGACCCAGTACTTC.

This clonotype was detected ten times or more. This chain uses TRBV28 with TRBJ2-1, with 7 bases lining up with TRBD1. The germline V gene encodes CDR1 MDHEN and CDR2 SYDVKM. The V gene end was trimmed by 9 bases and the J gene end by 3 bases; junction bases not matched to a gene: 23. The CDR3 is made up of 19 amino acids. For the CDR3, the DNA is TGTGCCAGTAGCCCAGCCTTTCACAGGGGACCGAATCTCTACAATGAGCAGTTCTTC. Protein product: CASSPAFHRGPNLYNEQFF.

This clonotype has a count of ten or more. The V and J genes are TRBV10-3 and TRBJ1-5; D remains ambiguous. With 4 bases removed from V and 0 bases from J, the gap between germline ends came to 4 bases. The germline V gene has CDR1 ENHRY and CDR2 SYGVKD. The CDR3 length is 13 residues. CDR3 sequence reads: CAISVNSNQPQHF. The DNA for the CDR3 is TGTGCCATCAGTGTAAATAGCAATCAGCCCCAGCATTTT.

This clonotype was counted a few times. This sequence joins TRBV27 and TRBJ2-3; D not certain. V was clipped by 6 bases and J by 5 bases, with 15 bases between them. The CDR3 is 14 amino acids. Germline V gene sequence: CDR1 MNHEY, CDR2 SMNVEV (reference sequence). The CDR3 is CASSQPGWVDTQYF. CDR3 nucleotides: TGTGCCAGCAGCCAGCCCGGGTGGGTAGATACGCAGTATTTT.

This clonotype was detected many times. At one boundary the junction diverges from the germline segment, which might be a read error. The gene calls are TRBV12-3 or TRBV12-4 and TRBJ2-1, with D possibly being TRBD1 or TRBD2 (5 bases each). The CDR3 length is 14 residues. The CDR3 reads CASSHGTAYSEQFF. In DNA, the CDR3 is TGTGCCAGCAGCCACGGGACCGCTTACAGTGAGCAGTTCTTC.

This clonotype was detected ten times or more. The V gene is TRBV4-1, the J gene TRBJ2-3, with D tentatively TRBD2 (6 bases). Germline values: CDR1 MGHRA, CDR2 YSYEKL. The length of the CDR3 is 15 residues. The ends were cut back, 4 bases at V and 0 bases at J, with 11 bases in the middle. The CDR3 DNA reads TGCGCCAGCAGCCCGGGGACTCAAAGCACAGATACGCAGTATTTT. The encoded protein is CASSPGTQSTDTQYF.

V is TRBV5-1 and J is TRBJ2-5, with D perhaps matching TRBD2 (6 bases). Germline assignment: CDR1 SGHRS and CDR2 YFSETQ. The CDR3 runs to 15 residues. The ends were cut back, 4 bases at V and 1 base at J, with 14 bases in the middle. CDR3 sequence: CASSTFLATQETQYF. The CDR3 DNA follows: TGCGCCAGCAGCACGTTTCTAGCGACCCAAGAGACCCAGTACTTC.

In its sample, this clonotype was seen many times. The chain joins TRBV7-2 to TRBJ2-7, with 11 positions matching TRBD2. J was trimmed by 2 bases and V by 1 base; bases with no gene match: 1. CDR1 and CDR2 (germline): SGHTA, FQGNSA. CDR3 length: 15 amino acids. The CDR3 region is CASSLETSGTYEQYF. CDR3 coding DNA: TGTGCCAGCAGCTTAGAGACTAGCGGGACCTACGAGCAGTACTTC. The whole variable domain, filled in from reference TRBV7-2 and TRBJ2-7, reads GAGVSQSPSNKVTEKGKDVELRCDPISGHTALYWYRQSLGQGLEFLIYFQGNSAPDKSGLPSDRFSAERTGGSVSTLTIQRTQQEDSAVYLCASSLETSGTYEQYFGPGTRLTVT.

The CDR3 protein is CSARVGYEQYV. The CDR3 bases are TGCAGTGCTAGAGTTGGGTACGAGCAGTACGTC. The chain uses TRBV20-1 and TRBJ2-7; D gene uncertain. The CDR3 runs 11 residues. V shed 1 base and J shed 4 bases, with 5 bases lying between them. The germline CDR1 and CDR2 sequences are DFQATT and SNEGSKA (reference sequence).

This clonotype was seen repeatedly, ten times or more. This rearrangement joins TRBV12-3 or TRBV12-4 to TRBJ2-2, with 9 bases matching TRBD2. This CDR3 region has 16 residues. V lost 6 bases and J lost 3; bases outside the gene matches: 8. CDR3 bases: TGTGCCAGCAGCCAACAAGCGGGGGGATACACCGGGGAGCTGTTTTTT. Its protein is CASSQQAGGYTGELFF.

The genes are TRBV4-1 and TRBJ2-1; 8 bases agree with TRBD2. The V and J ends lost 1 base and 9 bases, in that order; junction bases with no gene match: 5. CDR3 length equals 14 residues. Germline values: CDR1 MGHRA, CDR2 YSYEKL. The CDR3 DNA reads TGCGCCAGCAGCCAAGCTCAGCGGGGGTCTGAGCAGTTCTTC. Encoded protein: CASSQAQRGSEQFF.

DNA of the CDR3: TGCGCCAGCAGCTTTGGGCTGTTAGCCAAAAACATTCAGTACTTC. Translating gives CASSFGLLAKNIQYF. This chain joins TRBV5-1 and TRBJ2-4; D gene ambiguous. The CDR3 is 15 amino acids. Trimming shortened V by 2 bases and J by 0 bases, and 9 bases separated the two germline ends. Per the germline V gene, CDR1 is SGHRS and CDR2 is YFSETQ.

This chain connects TRBV11-3 to TRBJ2-1; 9 positions agree with TRBD2. Germline assignment: CDR1 SGHNT and CDR2 YENEEA. The CDR3 contains 16 residues. With 2 bases clipped from V and 7 bases from J, the junction kept 9 bases outside the gene matches. For the CDR3, the DNA is TGTGCCAGCAGCTTAAGTAGGCTAGCGGGGAGGAATGAGCAGTTCTTC. The encoded protein is CASSLSRLAGRNEQFF.

This chain connects TRBV28 to TRBJ2-1; D is unresolved. CDR1 and CDR2 (germline): MDHEN, SYDVKM. This CDR3 contains 14 residues. V shed 6 bases and J shed 5 bases, with 14 bases lying between them. The CDR3: CASSRGGRNNEQFF. The CDR3 DNA is TGTGCCAGCAGCCGCGGTGGGCGGAACAATGAGCAGTTCTTC.

This chain links TRBV29-1 with TRBJ2-1; D is unclear. Germline loops: CDR1 SQVTM, CDR2 ANQGSEA. The V gene lost 7 bases and the J gene lost 0 bases, with 10 bases spanning the gap. This CDR3 spans 13 amino acids. CDR3 coding DNA: TGCAGCGCTTTAATTAGCTCCTACAATGAGCAGTTCTTC. Its protein is CSALISSYNEQFF.

This clonotype was seen only a few times. The chain couples TRBV27 to TRBJ2-7; 9 nucleotides agree with TRBD1. Germline CDR1 is MNHEY and CDR2 is SMNVEV (reference sequence). This CDR3 region has 15 residues. Unmatched junction bases numbered 10, after V lost 5 bases and J lost 5 bases. The CDR3 DNA sequence: TGTGCCAGCAGTATTACCGGGACAGGGAGTAACGAGCAGTACTTC. It yields the protein CASSITGTGSNEQYF.

This clonotype turned up a few times. The rearrangement joins TRBV11-2 to TRBJ2-2, with D possibly being TRBD1 (5 bases). Germline CDR1 is SGHAT and CDR2 is FQNNGV. The V and J ends lost 0 bases and 0 bases respectively, with 11 bases between them. The length of the CDR3 is 17 residues. The CDR3 loop reads CASSLDLDRTNTGELFF. CDR3 bases: TGTGCCAGCAGCTTAGATCTTGACAGAACGAACACCGGGGAGCTGTTTTTT.

The chain joins TRBV20-1 to TRBJ2-7; 7 bases are a match to TRBD2. The V gene's germline CDR1 is DFQATT and CDR2 SNEGSKA (reference sequence). The CDR3 length is 14 residues. Losses at the gene ends were 3 bases for V and 3 bases for J; bases not matched to a gene: 8. CDR3 protein: CSARGLAAIYEQYF. CDR3 DNA: TGCAGTGCTAGGGGCCTAGCGGCCATCTACGAGCAGTACTTC.

This clonotype was counted only a few times. This rearrangement joins TRBV6-4 to TRBJ2-1, with 8 bases identical to TRBD2. Germline values: CDR1 MRHNA, CDR2 SNTAGT. The CDR3 is made up of 14 amino acids. V trimming: 4 bases; J trimming: 9 bases; junction bases outside the gene matches: 8. Here the CDR3 reads CASSVGGGAREQFF. In DNA form, the CDR3 reads TGTGCCAGCAGTGTCGGGGGGGGGGCGCGTGAGCAGTTCTTC.

This clonotype has a count of ten or more. This chain uses TRBV7-8 with TRBJ2-7; D gene uncertain. Germline V gives CDR1 SGHVS, CDR2 FQNEAQ. The V end was cut by 4 bases, the J end by 2 bases, with 12 bases between. The CDR3 is 14 residues long. The DNA for the CDR3 is TGTGCCAGCAGCTATCGAGACGGGCCCTACGAGCAGTACTTC. It yields the protein CASSYRDGPYEQYF.

This clonotype showed up many times. The chain carries TRBV24-1 and TRBJ2-3; unclear D gene. The CDR3 is 17 residues long. Germline V lookup: CDR1 KGHDR, CDR2 SFDVKD. V was trimmed by 4 bases and J by 2 bases, leaving 18 bases between them. CDR3 protein: CATSDPTSPRDTDTQYF. Here the CDR3 DNA reads TGTGCCACCAGTGACCCTACCTCCCCCCGCGACACAGATACGCAGTATTTT.

This clonotype appeared many times. The J gene is TRBJ2-5, the V gene TRBV7-9; D may be TRBD1 (5 bases). Trimming removed 5 bases at V and 1 base at J, with 11 bases between. The CDR3 length is 14 residues. In germline, CDR1 is SEHNR, CDR2 FQNEAQ (reference sequence). In DNA, the CDR3 is TGTGCCAGCAGCAACCCGGACACCCAAGAGACCCAGTACTTC. Protein sequence: CASSNPDTQETQYF.

This clonotype was counted ten times or more. The chain combines TRBV29-1 with TRBJ2-1, with no clear D. Trimming shortened V by 6 bases and J by 0 bases, and 9 bases separated the two germline ends. Germline V lookup: CDR1 SQVTM, CDR2 ANQGSEA. The CDR3 is 13 residues long. The CDR3 nucleotides are TGCAGCGTCCTAGGGAACTCCTACAATGAGCAGTTCTTC. The encoded protein is CSVLGNSYNEQFF.

This clonotype was counted a few times. The chain has TRBV5-6 and TRBJ2-7, with D maybe TRBD2 (6 bases). V dropped 1 base and J dropped 2 bases, with 10 bases sitting between them. The CDR3 contains 14 residues. Germline loops: CDR1 SGHDT, CDR2 YYEEEE. The CDR3 DNA reads TGTGCCAGCAGCTTGTTCGGAGGGACCTACGAGCAGTACTTC. This codes for CASSLFGGTYEQYF.

The chain joins TRBV10-3 to TRBJ1-2; D unresolved. Germline CDR1 and CDR2: ENHRY and SYGVKD. Trimming removed 0 bases from V and 5 bases from J, with 13 bases in between. The CDR3 sequence is 15 residues long. CDR3 loop: CAISESTGLGYGYTF. The CDR3 nucleotides are TGTGCCATCAGTGAGTCGACCGGGCTAGGGTATGGCTACACCTTC.

This chain links TRBV6-1 with TRBJ2-7, with TRBD2 as a possible D gene (6 bases). Germline CDR1 reads MNHNS; CDR2 reads SASEGT. The length of the CDR3 is 13 residues. The germline V and J ends were trimmed by 2 bases and 1 base, with 6 bases remaining between them. The CDR3 is CASSERGSYEQYV. The CDR3 region has the DNA TGTGCCAGCAGTGAACGGGGGTCCTACGAGCAGTACGTC.